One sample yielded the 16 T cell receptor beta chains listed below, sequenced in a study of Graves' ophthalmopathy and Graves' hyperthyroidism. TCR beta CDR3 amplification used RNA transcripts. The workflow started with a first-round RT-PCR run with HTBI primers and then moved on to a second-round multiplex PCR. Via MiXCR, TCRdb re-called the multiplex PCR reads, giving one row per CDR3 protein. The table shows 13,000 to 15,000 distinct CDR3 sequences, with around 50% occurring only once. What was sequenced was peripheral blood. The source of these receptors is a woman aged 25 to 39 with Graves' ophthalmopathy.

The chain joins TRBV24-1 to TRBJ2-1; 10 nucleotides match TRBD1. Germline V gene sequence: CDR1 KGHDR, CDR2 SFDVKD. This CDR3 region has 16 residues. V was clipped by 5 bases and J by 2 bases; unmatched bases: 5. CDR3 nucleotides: TGTGCCACCAGTGCCCCGGGACAGGGGCCCTACAATGAGCAGTTCTTC. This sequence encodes CATSAPGQGPYNEQFF.

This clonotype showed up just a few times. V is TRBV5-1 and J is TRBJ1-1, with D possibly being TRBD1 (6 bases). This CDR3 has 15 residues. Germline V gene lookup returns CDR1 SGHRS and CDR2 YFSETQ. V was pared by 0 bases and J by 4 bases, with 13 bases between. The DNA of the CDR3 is TGCGCCAGCAGCTTGGCGGGGGGCCTTGGCACTGAAGCTTTCTTT. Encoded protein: CASSLAGGLGTEAFF.

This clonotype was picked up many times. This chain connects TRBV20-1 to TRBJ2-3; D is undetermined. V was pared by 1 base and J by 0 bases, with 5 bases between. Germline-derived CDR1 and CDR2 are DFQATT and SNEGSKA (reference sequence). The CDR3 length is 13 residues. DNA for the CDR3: TGCAGTGCTAGAGCATCTAGCACAGATACGCAGTATTTT. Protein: CSARASSTDTQYF.

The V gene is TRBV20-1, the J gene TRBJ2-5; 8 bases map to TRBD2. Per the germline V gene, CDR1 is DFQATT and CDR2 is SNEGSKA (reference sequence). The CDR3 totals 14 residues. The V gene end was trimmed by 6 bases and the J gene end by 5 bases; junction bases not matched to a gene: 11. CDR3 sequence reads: CSAQTSGLAETQYF. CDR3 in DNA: TGCAGTGCACAAACTAGCGGCCTGGCGGAGACCCAGTACTTC.

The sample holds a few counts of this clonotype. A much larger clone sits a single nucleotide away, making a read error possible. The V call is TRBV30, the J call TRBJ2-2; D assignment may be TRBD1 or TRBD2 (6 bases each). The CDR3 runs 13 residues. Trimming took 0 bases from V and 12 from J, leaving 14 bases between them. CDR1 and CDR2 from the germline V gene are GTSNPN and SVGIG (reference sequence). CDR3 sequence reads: CAWSVRAGGKLFF. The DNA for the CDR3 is TGTGCCTGGAGTGTACGGGCCGGGGGCAAGCTGTTTTTT.

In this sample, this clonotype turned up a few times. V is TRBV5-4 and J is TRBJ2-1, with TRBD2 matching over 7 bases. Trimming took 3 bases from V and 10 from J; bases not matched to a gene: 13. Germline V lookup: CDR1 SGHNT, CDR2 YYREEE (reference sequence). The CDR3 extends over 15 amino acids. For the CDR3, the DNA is TGTGCCAGCAGCTCTGGGCGGGAGAATTTTCGGGAGCAGTTCTTC. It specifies CASSSGRENFREQFF.

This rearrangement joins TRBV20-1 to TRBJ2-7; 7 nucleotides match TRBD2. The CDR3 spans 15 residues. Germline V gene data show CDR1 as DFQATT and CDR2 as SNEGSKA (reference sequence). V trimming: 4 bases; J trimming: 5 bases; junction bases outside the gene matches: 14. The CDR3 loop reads CSATPPGTTLHEQYF. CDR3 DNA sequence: TGCAGTGCTACACCCCCCGGGACTACCCTTCACGAGCAGTACTTC.

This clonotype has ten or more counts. The CDR3 DNA sequence: TGTGCCAGTAGTATGACTAGCGGGAGGGACTACGAGCAGTACTTC. Translating it yields CASSMTSGRDYEQYF. The V and J genes are TRBV19 and TRBJ2-7; 14 bases agree with TRBD2. Trimming cost V 3 bases and J 3 bases; bases outside gene matches: 1. The CDR3 has 15 residues. From germline, CDR1 is LNHDA and CDR2 SQIVND (reference sequence).

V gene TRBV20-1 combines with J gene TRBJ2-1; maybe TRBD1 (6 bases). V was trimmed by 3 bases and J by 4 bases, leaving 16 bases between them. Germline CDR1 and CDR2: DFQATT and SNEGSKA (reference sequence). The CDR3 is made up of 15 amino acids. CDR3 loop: CSARSRWGPYNEQFF. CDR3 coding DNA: TGCAGTGCTAGGAGTAGATGGGGGCCATACAATGAGCAGTTCTTC.

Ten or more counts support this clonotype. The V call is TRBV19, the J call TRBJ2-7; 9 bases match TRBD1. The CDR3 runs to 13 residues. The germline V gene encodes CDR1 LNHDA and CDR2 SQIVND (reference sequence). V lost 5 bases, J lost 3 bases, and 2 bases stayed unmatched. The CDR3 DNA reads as TGTGCCAGTAGTGCGACAGGGGGCTACGAGCAGTACTTC. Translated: CASSATGGYEQYF.

The DNA for the CDR3 is TGTGCCAGCAGGGGGGCAGGAACGGCGCATGGCTACACCTTC. Residues: CASRGAGTAHGYTF. V gene TRBV19 combines with J gene TRBJ1-2, with 7 nucleotides matching TRBD1. Per germline, CDR1 LNHDA and CDR2 SQIVND (reference sequence). The CDR3 runs to 14 residues. The V gene end was trimmed by 9 bases and the J gene end by 6 bases; junction bases not matched to a gene: 13.

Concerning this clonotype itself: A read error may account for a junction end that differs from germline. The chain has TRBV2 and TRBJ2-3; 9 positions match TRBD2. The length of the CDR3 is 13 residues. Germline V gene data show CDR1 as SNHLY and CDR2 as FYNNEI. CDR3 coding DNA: TGTGCCAGCAAGCGGGGGGTCACAGATAGGCAGTATTTT. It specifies CASKRGVTDRQYF.

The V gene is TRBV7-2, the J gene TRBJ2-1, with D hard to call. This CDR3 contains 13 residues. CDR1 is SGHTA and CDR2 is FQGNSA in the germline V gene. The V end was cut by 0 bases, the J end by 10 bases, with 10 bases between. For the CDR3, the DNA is TGTGCCAGCAGCTTAGCGCGGAAGCGCGAGCAGTTCTTC. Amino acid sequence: CASSLARKREQFF.

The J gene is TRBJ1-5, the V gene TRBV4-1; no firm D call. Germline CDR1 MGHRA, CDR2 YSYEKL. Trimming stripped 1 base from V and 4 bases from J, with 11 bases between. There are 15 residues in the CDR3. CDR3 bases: TGCGCCAGCAGCCAAGCTGGGTTGGGAAATCAGCCCCAGCATTTT. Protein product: CASSQAGLGNQPQHF.

CDR3 sequence: CASEGLAGNEQFF. The CDR3 nucleotides read TGTGCCAGCGAGGGACTAGCCGGGAATGAGCAGTTCTTC. This chain connects TRBV2 to TRBJ2-1, with TRBD2 matching over 9 bases. There are 13 residues in the CDR3. The J segment lost 7 bases and the V segment lost 8 bases, leaving 6 bases of the junction unmatched. CDR1 and CDR2 from the germline V gene are SNHLY and FYNNEI.

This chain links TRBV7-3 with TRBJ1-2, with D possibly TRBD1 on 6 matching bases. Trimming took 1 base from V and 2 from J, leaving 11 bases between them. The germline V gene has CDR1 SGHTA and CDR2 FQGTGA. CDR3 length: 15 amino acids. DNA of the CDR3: TGTGCCAGCAGCTTAAGTTCGGACAGCAACTATGGCTACACCTTC. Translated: CASSLSSDSNYGYTF.